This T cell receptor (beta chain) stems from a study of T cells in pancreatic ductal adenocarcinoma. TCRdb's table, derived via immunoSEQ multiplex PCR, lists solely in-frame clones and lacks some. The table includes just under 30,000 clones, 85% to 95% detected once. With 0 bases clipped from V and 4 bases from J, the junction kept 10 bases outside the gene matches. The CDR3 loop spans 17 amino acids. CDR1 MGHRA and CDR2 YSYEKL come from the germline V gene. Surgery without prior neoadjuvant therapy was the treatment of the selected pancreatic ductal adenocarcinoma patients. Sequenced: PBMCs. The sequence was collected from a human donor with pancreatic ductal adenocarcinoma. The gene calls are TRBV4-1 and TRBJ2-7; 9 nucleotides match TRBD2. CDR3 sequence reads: CASSQEGLAGARYEQYF. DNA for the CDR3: TGCGCCAGCAGCCAAGAGGGATTAGCGGGAGCGAGGTACGAGCAGTACTTC.